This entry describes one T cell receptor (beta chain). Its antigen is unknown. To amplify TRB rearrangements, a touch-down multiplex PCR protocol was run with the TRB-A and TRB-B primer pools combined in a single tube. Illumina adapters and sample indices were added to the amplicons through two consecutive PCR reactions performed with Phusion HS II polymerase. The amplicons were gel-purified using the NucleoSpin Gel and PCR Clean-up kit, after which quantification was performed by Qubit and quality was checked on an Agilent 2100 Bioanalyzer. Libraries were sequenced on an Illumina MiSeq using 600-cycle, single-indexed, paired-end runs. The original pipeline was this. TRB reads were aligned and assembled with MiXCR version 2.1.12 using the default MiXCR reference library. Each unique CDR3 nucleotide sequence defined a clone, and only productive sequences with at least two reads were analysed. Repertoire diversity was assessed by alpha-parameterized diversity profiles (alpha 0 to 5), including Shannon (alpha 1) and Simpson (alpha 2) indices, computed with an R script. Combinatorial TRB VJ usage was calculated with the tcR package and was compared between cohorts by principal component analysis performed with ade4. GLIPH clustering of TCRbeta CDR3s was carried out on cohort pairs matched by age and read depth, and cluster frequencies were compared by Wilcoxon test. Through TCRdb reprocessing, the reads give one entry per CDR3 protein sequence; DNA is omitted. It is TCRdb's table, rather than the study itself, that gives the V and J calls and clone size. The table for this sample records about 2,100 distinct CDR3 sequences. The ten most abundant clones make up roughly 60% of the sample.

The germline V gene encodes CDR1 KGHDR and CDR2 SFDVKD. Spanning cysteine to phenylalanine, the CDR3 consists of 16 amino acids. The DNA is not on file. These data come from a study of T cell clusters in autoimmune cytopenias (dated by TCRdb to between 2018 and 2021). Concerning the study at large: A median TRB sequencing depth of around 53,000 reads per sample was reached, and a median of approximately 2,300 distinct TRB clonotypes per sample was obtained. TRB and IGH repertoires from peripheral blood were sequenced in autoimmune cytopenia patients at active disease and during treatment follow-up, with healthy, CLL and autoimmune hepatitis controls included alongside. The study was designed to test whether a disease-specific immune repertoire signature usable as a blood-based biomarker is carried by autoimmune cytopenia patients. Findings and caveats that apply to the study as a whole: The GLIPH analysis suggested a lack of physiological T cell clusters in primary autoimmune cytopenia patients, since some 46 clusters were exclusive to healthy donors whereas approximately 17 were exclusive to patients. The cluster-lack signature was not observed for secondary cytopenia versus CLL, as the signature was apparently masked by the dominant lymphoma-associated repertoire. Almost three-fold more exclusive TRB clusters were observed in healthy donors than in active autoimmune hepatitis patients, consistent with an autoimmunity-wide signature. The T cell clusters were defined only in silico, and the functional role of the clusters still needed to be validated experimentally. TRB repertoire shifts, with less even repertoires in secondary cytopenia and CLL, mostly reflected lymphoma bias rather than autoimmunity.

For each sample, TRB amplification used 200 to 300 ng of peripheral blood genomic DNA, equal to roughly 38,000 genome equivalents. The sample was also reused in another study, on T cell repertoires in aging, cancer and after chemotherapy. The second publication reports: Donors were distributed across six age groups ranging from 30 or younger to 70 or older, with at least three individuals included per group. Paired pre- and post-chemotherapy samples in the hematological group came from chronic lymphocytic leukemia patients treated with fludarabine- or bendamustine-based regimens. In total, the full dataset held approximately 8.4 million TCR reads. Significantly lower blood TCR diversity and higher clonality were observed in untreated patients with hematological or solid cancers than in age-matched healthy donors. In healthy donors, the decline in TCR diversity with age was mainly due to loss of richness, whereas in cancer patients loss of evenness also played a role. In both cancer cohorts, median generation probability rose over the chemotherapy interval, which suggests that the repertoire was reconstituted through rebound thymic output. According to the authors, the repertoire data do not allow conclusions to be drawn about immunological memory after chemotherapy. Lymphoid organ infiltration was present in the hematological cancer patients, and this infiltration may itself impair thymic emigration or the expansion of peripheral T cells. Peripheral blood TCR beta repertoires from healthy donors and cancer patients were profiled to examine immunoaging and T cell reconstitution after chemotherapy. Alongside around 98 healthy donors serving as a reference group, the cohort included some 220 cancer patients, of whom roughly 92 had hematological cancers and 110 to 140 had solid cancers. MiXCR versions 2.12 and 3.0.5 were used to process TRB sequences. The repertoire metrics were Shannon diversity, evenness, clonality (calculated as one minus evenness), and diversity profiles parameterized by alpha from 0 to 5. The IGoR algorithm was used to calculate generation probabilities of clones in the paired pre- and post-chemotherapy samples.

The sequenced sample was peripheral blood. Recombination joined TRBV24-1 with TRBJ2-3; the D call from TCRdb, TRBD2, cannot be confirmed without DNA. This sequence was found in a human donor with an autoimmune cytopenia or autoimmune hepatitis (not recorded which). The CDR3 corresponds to CATSDLEAGGGDTQYF.